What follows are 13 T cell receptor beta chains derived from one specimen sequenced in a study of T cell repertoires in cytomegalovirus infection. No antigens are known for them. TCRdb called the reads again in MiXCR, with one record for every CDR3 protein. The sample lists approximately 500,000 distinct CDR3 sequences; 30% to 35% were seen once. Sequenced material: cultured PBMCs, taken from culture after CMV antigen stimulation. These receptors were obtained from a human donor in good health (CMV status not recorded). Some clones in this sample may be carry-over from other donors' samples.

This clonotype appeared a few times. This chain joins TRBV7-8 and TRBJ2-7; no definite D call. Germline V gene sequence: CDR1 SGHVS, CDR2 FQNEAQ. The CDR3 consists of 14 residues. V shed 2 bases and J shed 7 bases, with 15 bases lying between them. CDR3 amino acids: CASSLRRDTGEQYV. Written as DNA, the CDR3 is TGTGCCAGCAGCTTACGGCGAGACACCGGTGAGCAGTACGTC.

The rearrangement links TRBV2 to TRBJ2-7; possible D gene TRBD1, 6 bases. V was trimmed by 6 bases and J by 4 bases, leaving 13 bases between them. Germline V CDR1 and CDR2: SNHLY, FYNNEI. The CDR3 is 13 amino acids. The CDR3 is CASSSDRMYEQYV. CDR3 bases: TGTGCCAGCAGCTCGGACAGAATGTACGAGCAGTACGTC.

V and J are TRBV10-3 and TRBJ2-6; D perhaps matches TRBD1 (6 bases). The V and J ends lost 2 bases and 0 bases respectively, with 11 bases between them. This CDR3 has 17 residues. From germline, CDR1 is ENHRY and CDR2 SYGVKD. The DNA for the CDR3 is TGTGCCATCAGTGAGAACAGGGTCCCCTCTGGGGCCAACGTCCTGACTTTC. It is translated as CAISENRVPSGANVLTF.

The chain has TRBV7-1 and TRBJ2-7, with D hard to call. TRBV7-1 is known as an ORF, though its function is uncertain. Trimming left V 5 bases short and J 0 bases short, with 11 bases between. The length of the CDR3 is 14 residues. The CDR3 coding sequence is TGTGCCAGCAGCCAACCAAGGCTCTCCTACGAGCAGTACTTC. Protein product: CASSQPRLSYEQYF.

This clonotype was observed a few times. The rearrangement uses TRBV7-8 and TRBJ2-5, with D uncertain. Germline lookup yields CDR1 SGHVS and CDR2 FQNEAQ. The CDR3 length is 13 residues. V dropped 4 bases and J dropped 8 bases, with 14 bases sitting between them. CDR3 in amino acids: CASSWSQLATQYF. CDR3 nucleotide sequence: TGTGCCAGCAGCTGGAGCCAGCTGGCCACCCAGTACTTC.

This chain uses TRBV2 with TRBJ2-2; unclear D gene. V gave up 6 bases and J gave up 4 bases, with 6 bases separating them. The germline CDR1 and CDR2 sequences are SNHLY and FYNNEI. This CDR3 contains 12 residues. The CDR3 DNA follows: TGTGCCAGCAGGGGAAGCACCGGGGAGCTGTTTTTT. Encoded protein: CASRGSTGELFF.

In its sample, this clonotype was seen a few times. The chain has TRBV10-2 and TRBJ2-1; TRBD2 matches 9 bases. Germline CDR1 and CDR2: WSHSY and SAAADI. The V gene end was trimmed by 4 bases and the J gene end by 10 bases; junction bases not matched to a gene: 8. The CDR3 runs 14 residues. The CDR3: CASSGSAGGTEQFF. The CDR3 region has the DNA TGCGCCAGCAGTGGGTCAGCGGGAGGAACCGAGCAGTTCTTC.

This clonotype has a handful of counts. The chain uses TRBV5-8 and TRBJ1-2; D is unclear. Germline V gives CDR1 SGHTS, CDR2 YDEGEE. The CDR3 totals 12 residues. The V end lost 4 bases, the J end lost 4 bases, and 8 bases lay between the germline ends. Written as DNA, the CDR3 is TGTGCCAGCAGCCCGGACGTCTATGGCTACACCTTC. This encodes CASSPDVYGYTF.

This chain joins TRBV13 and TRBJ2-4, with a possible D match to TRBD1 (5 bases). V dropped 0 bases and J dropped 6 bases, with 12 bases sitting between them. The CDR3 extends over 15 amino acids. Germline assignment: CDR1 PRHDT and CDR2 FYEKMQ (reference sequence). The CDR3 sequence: CASSLGGAQGNIQYF. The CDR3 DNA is TGTGCCAGCAGCTTAGGCGGAGCCCAGGGAAACATTCAGTACTTC. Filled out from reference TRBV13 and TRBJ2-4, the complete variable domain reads AAGVIQSPRHLIKEKRETATLKCYPIPRHDTVYWYQQGPGQDPQFLISFYEKMQSDKGSIPDRFSAQQFSDYHSELNMSSLELGDSALYFCASSLGGAQGNIQYFGAGTRLSVL.

DNA of the CDR3: TGTGCCAGTAGTATGGGGGACAGGCGTCAAGAGACCCAGTACTTC. The encoded protein is CASSMGDRRQETQYF. The chain couples TRBV19 to TRBJ2-5, with 8 positions matching TRBD1. V shed 3 bases, J shed 2 bases, and the junction held 5 bases outside the gene matches. Per the germline V gene, CDR1 is LNHDA and CDR2 is SQIVND (reference sequence). The CDR3 spans 15 residues. The variable domain in full, with the rest retrieved from reference TRBV19 and TRBJ2-5, is DGGITQSPKYLFRKEGQNVTLSCEQNLNHDAMYWYRQDPGQGLRLIYYSQIVNDFQKGDIAEGYSVSREKKESFPLTVTSAQKNPTAFYLCASSMGDRRQETQYFGPGTRLLVL.

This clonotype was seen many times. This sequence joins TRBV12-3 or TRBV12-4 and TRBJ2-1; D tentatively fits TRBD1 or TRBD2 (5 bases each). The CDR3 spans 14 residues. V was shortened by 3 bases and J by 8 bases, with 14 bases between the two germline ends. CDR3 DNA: TGTGCCAGCAGTTTGTTCCCTGGGGGAGATGAGCAGTTCTTC. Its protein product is CASSLFPGGDEQFF.

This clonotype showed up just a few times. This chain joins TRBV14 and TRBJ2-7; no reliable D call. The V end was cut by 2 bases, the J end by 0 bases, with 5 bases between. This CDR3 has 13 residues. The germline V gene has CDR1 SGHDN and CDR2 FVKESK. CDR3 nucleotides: TGTGCCAGCAGCCAACTGGACTCCTACGAGCAGTACGTC. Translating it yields CASSQLDSYEQYV.

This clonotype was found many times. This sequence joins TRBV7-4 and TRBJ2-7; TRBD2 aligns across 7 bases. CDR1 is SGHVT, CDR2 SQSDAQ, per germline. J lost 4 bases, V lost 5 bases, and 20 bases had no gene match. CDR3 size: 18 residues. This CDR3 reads CASSKGGYRITYLYEQYF. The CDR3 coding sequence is TGTGCCAGCAGCAAGGGAGGGTATCGGATAACATACCTTTACGAGCAGTACTTC. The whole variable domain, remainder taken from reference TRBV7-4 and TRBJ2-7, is GAGVSQSPRYKVAKRGRDVALRCDSISGHVTLYWYRQTLGQGSEVLTYSQSDAQRDKSGRPSGRFSAERPERSVSTLKIQRTEQGDSAVYLCASSKGGYRITYLYEQYFGPGTRLTVT.